This TCR beta chain appears in the sequencing data of a study of blood T cell repertoires in COVID-19. Study information: PBMCs, B-cell-depleted T cells, or T cells provided the cDNA or gDNA that made up the material.

Sequencing used immunoSEQ multiplex PCR; TCRdb keeps in-frame clones, though not all of them. This table has about 210,000 clones, over 75% appearing once. Germline CDR1 MNHEY, CDR2 SVGAGI. The CDR3 length is 14 residues. Trimming stripped 3 bases from V and 7 bases from J, with 10 bases between. The cohort comprised adults aged roughly 18 to 95 years residing in 20 to 30 US areas. Cohort allocation depended upon clinical history that participants reported. Sequencing was done on a sample of PBMCs or T cells enriched from blood (not recorded which). The chain employs TRBV6-5 and TRBJ1-6; no firm D call. This TCR was recovered from a man under 40 with acute COVID-19. Here the CDR3 DNA reads TGTGCCAGCAGTTATGTGGGGAGGAATTCACCCCTCCACTTT. Amino acids: CASSYVGRNSPLHF.